This note documents a single T cell receptor (beta chain) sequence. Antigen specificity is unknown. This record belongs to a study of cytomegalovirus exposure and HLA in healthy donors. Findings and caveats of the study: There were some public TCRs occurring in many donors, but most TCR sequences were rare. According to the study, around 180 TCR beta chains were cytomegalovirus-associated. Reportedly, a later analysis found an Asian-associated ancestry cluster had fewer N-insertions than the roughly 700-donor mean. A later analysis linked a missense DCLRE1C variant to TCR beta V- and J-gene trimming.

Researchers ran the PCR with 60 Vbeta and 13 Jbeta primers. The table came from immunoSEQ multiplex PCR; TCRdb's copy has only in-frame clones and leaves some out. The repertoire holds over 150,000 clones, around 82% seen once, with around 6% in the top ten. The length of the CDR3 is 15 residues. V shed 7 bases, J shed 6 bases, and the junction held 12 bases outside the gene matches. Germline V CDR1 and CDR2: SGHRS, YFSETQ. The genes are TRBV5-1 and TRBJ2-7; 11 bases are a match to TRBD2. The sequence was collected from a woman aged 40 to 50 in good health and CMV-seropositive. Input material: PBMCs. CDR3 DNA sequence: TGCGCCAGCGGGTTAGCGGGAGGGTCACGAGGCGAGCAGTACTTC. Its protein is CASGLAGGSRGEQYF.